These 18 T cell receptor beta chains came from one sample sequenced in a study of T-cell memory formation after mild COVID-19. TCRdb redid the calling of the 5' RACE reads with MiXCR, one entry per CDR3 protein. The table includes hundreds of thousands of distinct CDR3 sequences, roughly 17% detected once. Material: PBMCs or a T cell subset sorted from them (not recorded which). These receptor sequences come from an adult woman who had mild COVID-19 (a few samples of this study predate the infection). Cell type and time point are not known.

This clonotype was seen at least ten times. CDR3 DNA sequence: TGTGCCAGCAGCTTAGGGATCCGCAGCGGGGGGCCTGAGCAGTTCTTC. Translation gives CASSLGIRSGGPEQFF. The chain recombines TRBV11-2 with TRBJ2-1, with 9 bases fitting TRBD2. CDR3 length equals 16 residues. Germline V gene lookup returns CDR1 SGHAT and CDR2 FQNNGV. V gave up 1 base and J gave up 9 bases; unmatched junction bases: 10. Full variable domain (remainder filled in from reference TRBV11-2 and TRBJ2-1): EAGVAQSPRYKIIEKRQSVAFWCNPISGHATLYWYQQILGQGPKLLIQFQNNGVVDDSQLPKDRFSAERLKGVDSTLKIQPAKLEDSAVYLCASSLGIRSGGPEQFFGPGTRLTVL.

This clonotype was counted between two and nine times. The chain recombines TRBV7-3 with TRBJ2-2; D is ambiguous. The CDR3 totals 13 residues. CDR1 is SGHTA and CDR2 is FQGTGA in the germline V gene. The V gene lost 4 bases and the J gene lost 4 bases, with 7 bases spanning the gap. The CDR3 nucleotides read TGTGCCAGCAGCTCAATGGGCACCGGGGAGCTGTTTTTT. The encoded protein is CASSSMGTGELFF. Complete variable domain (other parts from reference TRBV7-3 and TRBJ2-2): GAGVSQTPSNKVTEKGKYVELRCDPISGHTALYWYRQSLGQGPEFLIYFQGTGAADDSGLPNDRFFAVRPEGSVSTLKIQRTERGDSAVYLCASSSMGTGELFFGEGSRLTVL.

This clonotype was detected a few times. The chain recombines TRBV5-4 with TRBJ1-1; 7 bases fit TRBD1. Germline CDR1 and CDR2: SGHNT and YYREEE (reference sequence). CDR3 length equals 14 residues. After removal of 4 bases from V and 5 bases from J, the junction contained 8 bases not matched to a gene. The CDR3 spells CASSAKTGTTEAFF. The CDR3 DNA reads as TGTGCCAGCAGCGCGAAGACAGGGACGACTGAAGCTTTCTTT.

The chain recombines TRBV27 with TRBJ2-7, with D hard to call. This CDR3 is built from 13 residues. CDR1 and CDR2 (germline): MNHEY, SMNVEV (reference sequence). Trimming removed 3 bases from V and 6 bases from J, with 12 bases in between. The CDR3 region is CASSFAFTGEQYF. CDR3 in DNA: TGTGCCAGCAGTTTTGCCTTCACTGGCGAGCAGTACTTC.

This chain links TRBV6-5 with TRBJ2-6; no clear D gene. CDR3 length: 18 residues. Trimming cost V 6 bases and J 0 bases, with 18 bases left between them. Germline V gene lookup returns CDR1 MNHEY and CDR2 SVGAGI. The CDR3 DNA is TGTGCCAGCAGAGCAGAACAAGCCCTCTACTCTGGGGCCAACGTCCTGACTTTC. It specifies CASRAEQALYSGANVLTF.

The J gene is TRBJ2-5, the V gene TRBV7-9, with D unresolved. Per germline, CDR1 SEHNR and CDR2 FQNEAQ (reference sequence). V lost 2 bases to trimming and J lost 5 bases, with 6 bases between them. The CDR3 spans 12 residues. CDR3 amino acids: CASSLSSETQYF. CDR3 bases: TGTGCCAGCAGCTTATCGTCTGAGACCCAGTACTTC.

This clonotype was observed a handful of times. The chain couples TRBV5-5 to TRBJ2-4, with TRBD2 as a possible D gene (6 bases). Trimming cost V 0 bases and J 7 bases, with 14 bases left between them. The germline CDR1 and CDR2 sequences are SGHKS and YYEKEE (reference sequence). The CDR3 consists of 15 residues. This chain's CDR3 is CASSLVGGFSNIQYF. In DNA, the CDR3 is TGTGCCAGCAGCTTGGTGGGAGGTTTCTCTAACATTCAGTACTTC.

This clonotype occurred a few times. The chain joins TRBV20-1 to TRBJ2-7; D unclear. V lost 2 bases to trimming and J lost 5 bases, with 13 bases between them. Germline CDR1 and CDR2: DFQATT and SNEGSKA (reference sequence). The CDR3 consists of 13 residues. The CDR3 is CSARKGGRDEQYF. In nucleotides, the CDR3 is TGCAGTGCTAGAAAAGGTGGTAGGGACGAGCAGTACTTC.

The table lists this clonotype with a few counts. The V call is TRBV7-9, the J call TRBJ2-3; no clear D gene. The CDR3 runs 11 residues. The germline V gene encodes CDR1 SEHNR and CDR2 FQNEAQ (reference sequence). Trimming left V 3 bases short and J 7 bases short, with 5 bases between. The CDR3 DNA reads TGTGCCAGCAGCTTTAAAAATACGCAGTATTTT. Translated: CASSFKNTQYF.

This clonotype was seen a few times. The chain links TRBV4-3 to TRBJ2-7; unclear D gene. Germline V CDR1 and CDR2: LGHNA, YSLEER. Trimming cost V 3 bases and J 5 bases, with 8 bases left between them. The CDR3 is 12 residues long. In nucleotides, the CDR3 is TGCGCCAGCAGCCACTCCGACGACGAGCAGTACTTC. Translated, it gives CASSHSDDEQYF.

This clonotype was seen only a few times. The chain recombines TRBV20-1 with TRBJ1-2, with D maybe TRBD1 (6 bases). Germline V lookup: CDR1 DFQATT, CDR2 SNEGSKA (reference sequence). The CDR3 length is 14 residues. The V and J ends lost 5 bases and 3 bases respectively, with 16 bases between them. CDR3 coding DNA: TGCAGTGCTTATAAAGGACAGATTGACTATGGCTACACCTTC. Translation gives CSAYKGQIDYGYTF.

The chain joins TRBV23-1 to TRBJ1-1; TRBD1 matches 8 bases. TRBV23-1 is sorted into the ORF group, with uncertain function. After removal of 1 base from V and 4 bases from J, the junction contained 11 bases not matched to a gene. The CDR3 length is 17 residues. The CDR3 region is CASSQFGQGIWGTEAFF. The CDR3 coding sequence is TGCGCCAGCAGTCAATTCGGACAGGGAATTTGGGGCACTGAAGCTTTCTTT.

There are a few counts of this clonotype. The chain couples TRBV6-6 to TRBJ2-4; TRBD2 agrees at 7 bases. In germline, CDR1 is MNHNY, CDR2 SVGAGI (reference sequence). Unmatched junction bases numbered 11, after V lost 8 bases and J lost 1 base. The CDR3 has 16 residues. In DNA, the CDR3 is TGTGCCAGCGGCGGGGGAGATTTAATGGCCAAAAACATTCAGTACTTC. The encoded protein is CASGGGDLMAKNIQYF.

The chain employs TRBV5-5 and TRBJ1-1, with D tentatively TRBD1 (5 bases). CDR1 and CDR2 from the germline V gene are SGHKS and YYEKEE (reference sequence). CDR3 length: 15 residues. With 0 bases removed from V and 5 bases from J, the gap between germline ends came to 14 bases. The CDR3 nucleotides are TGTGCCAGCAGCTTGGCCGAGGGGCTCGTGACTGAAGCTTTCTTT. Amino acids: CASSLAEGLVTEAFF.

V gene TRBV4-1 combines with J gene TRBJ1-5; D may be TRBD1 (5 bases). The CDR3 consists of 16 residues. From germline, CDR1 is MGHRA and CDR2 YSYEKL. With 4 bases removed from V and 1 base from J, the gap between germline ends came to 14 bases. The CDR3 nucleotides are TGCGCCAGCAGCCCGAGTCAGGGTTTGAGCAATCAGCCCCAGCATTTT. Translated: CASSPSQGLSNQPQHF.

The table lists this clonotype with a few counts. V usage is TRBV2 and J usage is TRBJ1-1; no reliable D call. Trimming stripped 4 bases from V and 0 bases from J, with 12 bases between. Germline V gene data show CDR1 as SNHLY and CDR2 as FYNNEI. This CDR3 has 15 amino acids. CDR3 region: CASSGGRGLNTEAFF. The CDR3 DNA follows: TGTGCCAGCAGTGGAGGTCGAGGGTTGAACACTGAAGCTTTCTTT.

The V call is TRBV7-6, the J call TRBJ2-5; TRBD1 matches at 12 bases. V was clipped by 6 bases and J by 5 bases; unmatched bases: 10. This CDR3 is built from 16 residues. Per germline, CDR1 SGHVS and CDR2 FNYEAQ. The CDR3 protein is CASRPGTGGSGETQYF. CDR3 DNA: TGTGCCAGCAGGCCCGGGACAGGGGGCTCCGGGGAGACCCAGTACTTC.

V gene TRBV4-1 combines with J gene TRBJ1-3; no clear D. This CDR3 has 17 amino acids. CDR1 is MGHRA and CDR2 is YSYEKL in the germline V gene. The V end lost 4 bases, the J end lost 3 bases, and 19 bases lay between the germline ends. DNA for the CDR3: TGCGCCAGCAGCCTTCTATTCGCGGGGATAAGTGGAAACACCATATATTTT. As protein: CASSLLFAGISGNTIYF.